The rows below give T cell receptor beta chains drawn from one sample of a study of T cell responses to AZD1222 COVID-19 vaccine. Using immunoSEQ multiplex PCR, the repertoire was profiled, and TCRdb retains in-frame clones only, with some absent. The sample lists about 150,000 clones, about 93% occurring once. Sequencing was performed on peripheral blood, taken on day 0 of AZD1222 vaccination. The receptors originated from an adult in good health. The CDR3 runs from the conserved cysteine through the conserved F or W. Fields, in order: V gene, D gene, J gene, clone size, CDR3 protein, CDR3 DNA. A D gene is named only where the DNA matches it firmly. Size is stated for part of the rows, as once, few or many counts, or as a class when the clone is expanded.

v_gene: TRBV5-1
d_gene: -
j_gene: TRBJ1-1
abundance: -
CDR3aa: CASSPLYSEGGLVRAFF
CDR3nt: TGCGCCAGCAGCCCCCTCTATTCTGAGGGCGGCCTAGTGCGGGCTTTCTTT

v_gene: TRBV11-2
d_gene: -
j_gene: TRBJ1-1
abundance: -
CDR3aa: CASSLGTREAFF
CDR3nt: TGTGCCAGCAGCTTAGGCACCCGGGAAGCTTTCTTT

v_gene: TRBV5-1
d_gene: TRBD1
j_gene: TRBJ2-7
abundance: -
CDR3aa: CASSLVRGQGDKEYF
CDR3nt: TGCGCCAGCAGCTTGGTTCGAGGACAGGGAGATAAAGAGTACTTC

v_gene: TRBV3-1/TRBV3-2
d_gene: TRBD1
j_gene: TRBJ1-5
abundance: -
CDR3aa: CASSQDLFMDRGANQPQHF
CDR3nt: TGTGCCAGCAGCCAAGATCTCTTTATGGACAGGGGAGCCAATCAGCCCCAGCATTTT

v_gene: TRBV28
d_gene: TRBD2
j_gene: TRBJ2-1
abundance: -
CDR3aa: CASSLRLAGVPREQFF
CDR3nt: TGTGCCAGCAGCCTCCGACTAGCGGGAGTCCCTCGTGAGCAGTTCTTC

v_gene: TRBV7-2
d_gene: -
j_gene: TRBJ1-1
abundance: -
CDR3aa: CASSLGQAAEAFF
CDR3nt: TGTGCCAGCAGCTTAGGACAGGCAGCTGAAGCTTTCTTT

v_gene: TRBV29-1
d_gene: TRBD2
j_gene: TRBJ2-1
abundance: -
CDR3aa: CSVNGVADWTSGRSQEQFF
CDR3nt: TGCAGCGTCAACGGAGTGGCCGATTGGACTAGCGGGAGATCCCAGGAGCAGTTCTTC

v_gene: TRBV25-1
d_gene: -
j_gene: TRBJ2-5
abundance: few
CDR3aa: CASSEQSMQETQYF
CDR3nt: TGTGCCAGCAGTGAACAGTCCATGCAGGAGACCCAGTACTTC

v_gene: TRBV28
d_gene: -
j_gene: TRBJ2-1
abundance: once
CDR3aa: CASSPATSSSYNEQFF
CDR3nt: TGTGCCAGCAGCCCCGCAACTAGCAGCTCCTACAATGAGCAGTTCTTC

v_gene: TRBV6-1
d_gene: -
j_gene: TRBJ2-1
abundance: -
CDR3aa: CASRWGGDEQFF
CDR3nt: TGTGCCAGCAGGTGGGGTGGGGATGAGCAGTTCTTC

v_gene: TRBV9
d_gene: -
j_gene: TRBJ1-4
abundance: -
CDR3aa: CASSVGYRVGEKLFF
CDR3nt: TGTGCCAGCAGCGTAGGGTACAGGGTGGGAGAAAAACTGTTTTTT

v_gene: TRBV3-1/TRBV3-2
d_gene: -
j_gene: TRBJ1-3
abundance: -
CDR3aa: CASRRQGPGNTIYF
CDR3nt: TGTGCCAGCAGGAGGCAGGGTCCTGGAAACACCATATATTTT

v_gene: TRBV30
d_gene: -
j_gene: TRBJ2-7
abundance: once
CDR3aa: CAWSVGRYEQYF
CDR3nt: TGTGCCTGGAGTGTTGGGCGCTACGAGCAGTACTTC

v_gene: TRBV5-4
d_gene: TRBD1
j_gene: TRBJ2-3
abundance: -
CDR3aa: CASSLETGSLTDTQYF
CDR3nt: TGTGCCAGCAGCTTGGAGACAGGGAGCCTCACAGATACGCAGTATTTT

v_gene: TRBV2
d_gene: TRBD1
j_gene: TRBJ2-3
abundance: -
CDR3aa: CASSPPGQGLGDTQYF
CDR3nt: TGTGCCAGCAGTCCTCCGGGACAGGGTTTAGGAGATACGCAGTATTTT

v_gene: TRBV9
d_gene: TRBD2
j_gene: TRBJ2-1
abundance: -
CDR3aa: CASSVASGRADEQFF
CDR3nt: TGTGCCAGCAGCGTAGCTAGCGGGAGGGCCGATGAGCAGTTCTTC

v_gene: TRBV11-2
d_gene: -
j_gene: TRBJ2-7
abundance: few
CDR3aa: CASSLHGKKFNYEQYF
CDR3nt: TGTGCCAGCAGCTTGCACGGGAAAAAATTTAATTACGAGCAGTACTTC

v_gene: TRBV6-2/TRBV6-3
d_gene: -
j_gene: TRBJ1-2
abundance: -
CDR3aa: CASSTSRQGKGYTF
CDR3nt: TGTGCCAGCAGTACATCCCGGCAGGGGAAGGGCTACACCTTC

v_gene: TRBV6-5
d_gene: TRBD1
j_gene: TRBJ1-2
abundance: -
CDR3aa: CASSYPASRGSHGYTF
CDR3nt: TGTGCCAGCAGTTATCCCGCAAGCAGGGGGAGTCATGGCTACACCTTC

v_gene: TRBV21-1
d_gene: -
j_gene: TRBJ1-5
abundance: -
CDR3aa: CASSPRTGGNQPQHF
CDR3nt: TGTGCCAGCAGCCCTCGGACTGGAGGCAATCAGCCCCAGCATTTT

v_gene: TRBV28
d_gene: -
j_gene: TRBJ1-4
abundance: -
CDR3aa: CASSFQGRRNEKLFF
CDR3nt: TGTGCCAGCAGTTTCCAGGGGCGGCGAAATGAAAAACTGTTTTTT

v_gene: TRBV27
d_gene: TRBD2
j_gene: TRBJ2-2
abundance: -
CDR3aa: CASVGAGGPRSTGELFF
CDR3nt: TGTGCCAGTGTTGGAGCGGGAGGGCCTAGAAGCACCGGGGAGCTGTTTTTT

v_gene: TRBV5-5
d_gene: -
j_gene: TRBJ1-1
abundance: -
CDR3aa: CASSYTIRDTEEAFF
CDR3nt: TGTGCCAGCAGCTACACAATACGGGACACGGAGGAAGCTTTCTTT

v_gene: TRBV7-9
d_gene: -
j_gene: TRBJ2-7
abundance: -
CDR3aa: CASSTKGPGEQYF
CDR3nt: TGTGCCAGCAGCACGAAGGGCCCGGGGGAGCAGTACTTC

v_gene: TRBV6-5
d_gene: -
j_gene: TRBJ2-1
abundance: -
CDR3aa: CASSYFSKGNEQFF
CDR3nt: TGTGCCAGCAGTTACTTTTCAAAAGGGAATGAGCAGTTCTTC